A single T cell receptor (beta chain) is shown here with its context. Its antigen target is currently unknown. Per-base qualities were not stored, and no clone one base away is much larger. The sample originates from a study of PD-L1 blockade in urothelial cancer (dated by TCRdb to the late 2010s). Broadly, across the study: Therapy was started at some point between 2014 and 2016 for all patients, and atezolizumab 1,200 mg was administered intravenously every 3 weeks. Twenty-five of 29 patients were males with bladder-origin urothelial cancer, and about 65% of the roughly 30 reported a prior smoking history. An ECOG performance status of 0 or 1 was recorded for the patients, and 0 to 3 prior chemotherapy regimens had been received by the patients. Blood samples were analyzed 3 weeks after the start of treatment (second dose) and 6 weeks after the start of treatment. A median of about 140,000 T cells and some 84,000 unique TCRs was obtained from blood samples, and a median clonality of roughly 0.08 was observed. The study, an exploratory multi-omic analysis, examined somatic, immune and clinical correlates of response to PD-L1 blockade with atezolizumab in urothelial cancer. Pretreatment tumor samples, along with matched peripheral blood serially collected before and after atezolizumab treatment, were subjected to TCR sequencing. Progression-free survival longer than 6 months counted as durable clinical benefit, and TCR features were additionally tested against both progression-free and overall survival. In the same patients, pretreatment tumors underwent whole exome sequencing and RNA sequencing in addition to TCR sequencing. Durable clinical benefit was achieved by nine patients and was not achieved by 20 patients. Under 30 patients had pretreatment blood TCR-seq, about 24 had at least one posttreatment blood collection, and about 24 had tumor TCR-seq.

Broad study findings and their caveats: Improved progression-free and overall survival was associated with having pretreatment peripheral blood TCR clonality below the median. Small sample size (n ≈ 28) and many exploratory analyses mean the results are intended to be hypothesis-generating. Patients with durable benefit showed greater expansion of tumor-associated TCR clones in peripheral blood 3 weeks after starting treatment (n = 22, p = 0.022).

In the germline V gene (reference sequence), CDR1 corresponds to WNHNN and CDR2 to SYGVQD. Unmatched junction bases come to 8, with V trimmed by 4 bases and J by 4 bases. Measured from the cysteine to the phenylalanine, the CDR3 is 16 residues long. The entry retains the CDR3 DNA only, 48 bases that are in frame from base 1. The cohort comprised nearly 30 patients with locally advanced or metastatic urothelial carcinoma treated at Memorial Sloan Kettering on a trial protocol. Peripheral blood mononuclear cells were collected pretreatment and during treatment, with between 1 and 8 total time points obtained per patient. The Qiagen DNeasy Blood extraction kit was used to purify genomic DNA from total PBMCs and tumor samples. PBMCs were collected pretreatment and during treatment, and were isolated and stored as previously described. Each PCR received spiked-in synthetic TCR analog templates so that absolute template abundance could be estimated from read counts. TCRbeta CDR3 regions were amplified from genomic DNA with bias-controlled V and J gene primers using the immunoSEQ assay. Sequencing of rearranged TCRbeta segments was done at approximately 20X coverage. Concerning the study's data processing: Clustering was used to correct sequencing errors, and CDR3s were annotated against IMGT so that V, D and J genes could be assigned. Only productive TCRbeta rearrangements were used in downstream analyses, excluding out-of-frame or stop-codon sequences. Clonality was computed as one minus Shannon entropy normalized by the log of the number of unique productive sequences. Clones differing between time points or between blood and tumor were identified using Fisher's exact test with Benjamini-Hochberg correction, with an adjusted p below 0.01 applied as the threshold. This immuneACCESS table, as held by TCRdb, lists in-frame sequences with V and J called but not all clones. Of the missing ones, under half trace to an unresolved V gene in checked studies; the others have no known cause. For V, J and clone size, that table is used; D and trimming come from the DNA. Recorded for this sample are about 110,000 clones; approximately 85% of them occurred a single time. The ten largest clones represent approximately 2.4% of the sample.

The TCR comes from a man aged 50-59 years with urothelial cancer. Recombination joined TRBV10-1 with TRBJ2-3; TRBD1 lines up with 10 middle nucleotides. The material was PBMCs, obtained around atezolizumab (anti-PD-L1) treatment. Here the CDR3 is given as CASSVGTGVHADTQYF. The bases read TGCGCCAGCAGTGTGGGGACAGGGGTTCACGCAGATACGCAGTATTTT.